This TCR beta chain originates from a study of CD8 T cells in ankylosing spondylitis. Preparation of TCR beta libraries was done by quantitative 5'-RACE with molecular barcodes. TCRdb re-called the 5' RACE reads with MiXCR, one entry per CDR3 protein. The sample carries 200,000 to 300,000 distinct CDR3 sequences, approximately 10% recorded once. This clonotype was observed at least ten times. CDR3 length: 13 residues. Per germline, CDR1 SQVTM and CDR2 ANQGSEA. This chain joins TRBV29-1 and TRBJ2-1, with D tentatively TRBD1 or TRBD2 (5 bases each). Sample: blood, either unsorted or a sorted T cell fraction (not recorded which). This TCR came from a male donor with ankylosing spondylitis or in good health (not recorded which). The CDR3 bases are TGCGTCACGGGGCGGATCTCCTACAATGAGCAGTTCTTC. Amino acid sequence: CVTGRISYNEQFF.